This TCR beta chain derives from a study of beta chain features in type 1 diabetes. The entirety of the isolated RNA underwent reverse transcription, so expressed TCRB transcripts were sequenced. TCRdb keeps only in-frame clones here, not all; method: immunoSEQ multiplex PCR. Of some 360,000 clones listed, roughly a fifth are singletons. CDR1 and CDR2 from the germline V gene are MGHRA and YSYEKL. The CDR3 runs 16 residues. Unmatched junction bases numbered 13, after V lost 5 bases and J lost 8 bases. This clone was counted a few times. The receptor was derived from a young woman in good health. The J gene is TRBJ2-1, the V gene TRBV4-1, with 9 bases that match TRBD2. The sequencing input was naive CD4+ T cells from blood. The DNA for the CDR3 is TGCGCCAGCAGCGAGTCTAGCGGGGTTAGGGGGGATGAGCAGTTCTTC. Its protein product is CASSESSGVRGDEQFF.